This T cell receptor (beta chain) stems from a study of blood T cell repertoires in COVID-19. As handled by the study authors: Amplifying reference gene primers gave estimates of nucleated cell counts. Using immunoSEQ multiplex PCR, the repertoire was profiled, and TCRdb retains in-frame clones only, with some absent. D and trimming were read from the DNA, whereas the V and J calls and clone size are those reported in that table. The data show 90,000 to 110,000 clones, about 87% seen once. What was sequenced was peripheral blood. The TCR sequence derives from a human donor in a cohort sampled during active COVID-19.

The CDR3 DNA follows: TGTGCCAGCAGCTTAGTAGCGGTAAGCTCCTACGAGCAGTACTTC. It specifies CASSLVAVSSYEQYF. The chain carries TRBV7-6 and TRBJ2-7; a weak D match, TRBD2 (6 bases). CDR1 SGHVS and CDR2 FNYEAQ come from the germline V gene. V was clipped by 1 base and J by 0 bases, with 10 bases between them. The length of the CDR3 is 15 residues.